This TCR beta chain comes out of a study of T-cell reconstitution after alpha-beta-depleted transplantation in children. This clonotype was counted many times. V was clipped by 4 bases and J by 13 bases, with 22 bases between them. Per germline, CDR1 SGDLS and CDR2 YYNGEE. The CDR3 extends over 14 amino acids. Construction of the TCRbeta library involved unique molecular identifiers. Via MiXCR, TCRdb re-called the PCR reads, giving one row per CDR3 protein. Here the sample spans 490,000 or so distinct CDR3 sequences, approximately 12% being singletons. The V gene is TRBV9, the J gene TRBJ2-3; D is undetermined. Sequencing used PBMCs from the stem cell graft donor, obtained from the stem cell graft. This sequence was found in a human donor who donated a stem cell graft to a child with combined immunodeficiency. The CDR3 DNA sequence: TGTGCCAGCAGCCCCCGCCCCCACAGCTCCATTAAGTATTTT. Its protein is CASSPRPHSSIKYF.